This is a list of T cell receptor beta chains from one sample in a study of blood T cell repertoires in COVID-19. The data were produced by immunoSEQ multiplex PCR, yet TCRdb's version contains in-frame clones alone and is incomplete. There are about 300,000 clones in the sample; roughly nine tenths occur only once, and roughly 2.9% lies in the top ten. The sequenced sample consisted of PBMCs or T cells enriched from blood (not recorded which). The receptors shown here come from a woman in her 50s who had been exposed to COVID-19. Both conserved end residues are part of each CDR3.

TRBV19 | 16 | CASSPHTGPTYNEQFF
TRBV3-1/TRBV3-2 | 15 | CASSRGDNPGNTIYF
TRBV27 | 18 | CASSLSSFLAGGEREQYF
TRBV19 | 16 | CASSRAGGIPGNTIYF
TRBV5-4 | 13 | CASSLELSETQYF
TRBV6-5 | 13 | CASSLRTSDEQFF
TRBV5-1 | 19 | CASSPHEGSDATSYNEQFF
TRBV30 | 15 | CAWSVGQGVTDTQYF
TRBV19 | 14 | CASSGRNRSYEQYF
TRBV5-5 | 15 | CASSSRQVRGEKLFF
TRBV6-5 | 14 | CASRLLADQYEQYF
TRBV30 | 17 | CAWSYVGGLVLADTQYF
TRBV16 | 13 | CASSPSRSTEAFF
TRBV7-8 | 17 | CASSTRTGGAGNYGYTF
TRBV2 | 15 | CASSEAGSGVETQYF
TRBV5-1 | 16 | CASSPESTGGFYEQYF
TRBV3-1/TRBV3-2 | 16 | CASSQEWLAGTGELFF
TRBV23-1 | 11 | CASSYRNGYTF
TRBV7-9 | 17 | CASSLGTSGGIKDEQYF
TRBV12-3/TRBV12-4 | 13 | CASSRTTGGELFF
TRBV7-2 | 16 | CASSARRTSSYNEQFF
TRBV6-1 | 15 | CASSEGSPLAYEQYF
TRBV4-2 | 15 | CASSQDPTGGFEAFF
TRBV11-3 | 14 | CASSQRTSGAEQFF
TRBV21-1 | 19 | CASSLRDRGSGDSNQPQHF
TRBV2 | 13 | CASTTGMNTEAFF
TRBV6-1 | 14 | CASSESGGFYGYTF